Described below is a single T cell receptor beta chain sequence and its context. Its matching antigen is unknown. Other DNA sequences of this sample code for an identical CDR3. Donors, healthy HIV-negative adults, lacked recent acute infections or vaccinations. This specimen belongs to a study of shared clonotypes between healthy human individuals. The CDR3 loop spans 13 amino acids. Germline V gene lookup returns CDR1 SGHRS and CDR2 YFSETQ. The V gene lost 0 bases and the J gene lost 2 bases, with 5 bases spanning the gap. General study results and limits: Generally, naive subsets (rather than memory subsets) showed larger estimated richness. Donors were few, which limited the genetic and exposure-history diversity represented.

Sequenced by immunoSEQ multiplex PCR; TCRdb stores in-frame clones only, minus some. The sample yields 650,000 to 800,000 clones, around 77% seen once. The chain links TRBV5-1 to TRBJ2-5; D ambiguous. The specimen sequenced was memory CD4+ T cells sorted from blood. Indicated subset: CD45RA-negative fraction. This TCR was recovered from a woman aged 30 to 39 in good health. The CDR3 DNA is TGCGCCAGCAGCTTGGCTTTACAAGAGACCCAGTACTTC. Encoded protein: CASSLALQETQYF.